The entry that follows covers one T cell receptor (beta chain) sequence. This sample is drawn from a study of blood T cell repertoires in COVID-19. CDR3 length: 11 residues. CDR1 is MNHEY, CDR2 SVGAGI, per germline. V was clipped by 0 bases and J by 12 bases, with 8 bases between them. The protocol was immunoSEQ multiplex PCR, while the TCRdb copy is restricted to in-frame clones and leaves out a portion. Of hundreds of thousands of clones listed, roughly 90% are singletons. Seattle's cohort entered during active infection and was followed longitudinally. Sample: peripheral blood. V is TRBV6-5 and J is TRBJ1-1; D is uncertain. This clonotype was sampled from a woman between 65 and 79 years old with COVID-19, enrolled during active disease. The CDR3 DNA reads as TGTGCCAGCAGTTACTCGAGGAAGACTTTCTTT. This sequence encodes CASSYSRKTFF.